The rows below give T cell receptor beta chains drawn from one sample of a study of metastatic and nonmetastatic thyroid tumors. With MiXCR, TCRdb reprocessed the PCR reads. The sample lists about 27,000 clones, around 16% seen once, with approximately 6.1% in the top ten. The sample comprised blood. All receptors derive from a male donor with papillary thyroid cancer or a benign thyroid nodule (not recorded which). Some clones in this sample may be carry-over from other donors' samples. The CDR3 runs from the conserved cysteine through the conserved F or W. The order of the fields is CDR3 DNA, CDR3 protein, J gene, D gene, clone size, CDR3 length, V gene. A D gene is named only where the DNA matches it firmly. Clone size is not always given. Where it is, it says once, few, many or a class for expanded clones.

TGTGCCAGCAGCCCCGACGGAACGAACACCGGGGAGCTGTTTTTT | CASSPDGTNTGELFF | TRBJ2-2 | NA | many | 15 | TRBV7-2
TGTGCCAGCAGCCAAGTGAACTTGGGACAGGGATGGAAGTACTTC | CASSQVNLGQGWKYF | TRBJ2-4 | TRBD1 | many | 15 | TRBV3-1
TGTGCCAGCAGTTACTCAATGGGGGGAGAGACTGAAGCTTTCTTT | CASSYSMGGETEAFF | TRBJ1-1 | NA | medium-sized | 15 | TRBV6-6
TGTGCCAGCTCACCAAGCGCCCGGGACAGGGGCTATGGCTACACCTTC | CASSPSARDRGYGYTF | TRBJ1-2 | TRBD1 | many | 16 | TRBV18
TGTGCCAGCTCACCACGGGACGCTCGGAAGCCCCAGCATTTT | CASSPRDARKPQHF | TRBJ1-5 | NA | many | 14 | TRBV18
TGTGCCAGCAGCCAAGATCTCGGACCCCAAGAAGTGCAGTACTTC | CASSQDLGPQEVQYF | TRBJ2-7 | NA | many | 15 | TRBV3-1
TGCGCCAGCACCCAACGGGGGGTAGGCCAAGAGACCCAGTACTTC | CASTQRGVGQETQYF | TRBJ2-5 | TRBD2 | many | 15 | TRBV5-1
TGCAGTGCTAGAGTGGGACCCTCCTATGAAAAACTGTTTTTT | CSARVGPSYEKLFF | TRBJ1-4 | NA | many | 14 | TRBV20-1
TGCGCCAGCAGCTTGGCCACACATAACACTGAAGCTTTCTTT | CASSLATHNTEAFF | TRBJ1-1 | NA | NA | 14 | TRBV5-1
TGCAGTGCTAGTGGGGAGCGCAATCAGCCCCAGCATTTT | CSASGERNQPQHF | TRBJ1-5 | NA | once | 13 | TRBV20-1
TGTGCCTGGAGCTCAGCCTATGGCTACACCTTC | CAWSSAYGYTF | TRBJ1-2 | NA | NA | 11 | TRBV30
TGTGCCAGCAGTCGGGACACCCTCGTTACAGATACGCAGTATTTT | CASSRDTLVTDTQYF | TRBJ2-3 | NA | many | 15 | TRBV7-6
TGTGCCAGCAGCCCCAGACAGGGTTGGGCTGGGGCCAACGTCCTGACTTTC | CASSPRQGWAGANVLTF | TRBJ2-6 | TRBD1 | few | 17 | TRBV6-1
TGTGCCAGCCTAACGGGAGACCTCACCGGGGAGCTGTTTTTT | CASLTGDLTGELFF | TRBJ2-2 | NA | many | 14 | TRBV6-1
TGCGCCAGCAGTGGGCCCGGGACCCAGGCCTACGAGCAGTACTTC | CASSGPGTQAYEQYF | TRBJ2-7 | NA | many | 15 | TRBV10-2
TGCAGTGCTCTATTTCAAATAGAGCAGTACTTC | CSALFQIEQYF | TRBJ2-7 | NA | NA | 11 | TRBV20-1
TGTGCCAGCAGCTTATTCCGTGAGTTCTACGAGCAGTACTTC | CASSLFREFYEQYF | TRBJ2-7 | NA | NA | 14 | TRBV7-2
TGTGCCAGCTCACGAGGGGGGGCGTACAATGAGCAGTTCTTC | CASSRGGAYNEQFF | TRBJ2-1 | NA | NA | 14 | TRBV18
TGTGCCAGCAGTTATGGGGGAAGGGGCTACACCTTC | CASSYGGRGYTF | TRBJ1-2 | NA | few | 12 | TRBV6-9
TGTGCCATCAGCCAAGTTCTTCGGTCTACAGGTGAGCAGTACTTC | CAISQVLRSTGEQYF | TRBJ2-7 | NA | NA | 15 | TRBV3-1
TGTGCCAGCGTGCTCTATGAGCAGTTCTTC | CASVLYEQFF | TRBJ2-1 | NA | many | 10 | TRBV6-1
TGTGCCAGCAGCCCCTCGGTTAATTCACCCCTCCACTTT | CASSPSVNSPLHF | TRBJ1-6 | NA | medium-sized | 13 | TRBV12-3/TRBV12-4
TGTGCCAGCAGTTTTGGTATAGGGATCAATCAGCCCCAGCATTTT | CASSFGIGINQPQHF | TRBJ1-5 | NA | few | 15 | TRBV27
TGCAGCGTTGAAGAGCTAACGGCTGAAGCTTTCTTT | CSVEELTAEAFF | TRBJ1-1 | NA | many | 12 | TRBV29-1
TGCAGTGCCCCTACTAGCGGGATCTCAGATACGCAGTATTTT | CSAPTSGISDTQYF | TRBJ2-3 | TRBD2 | many | 14 | TRBV20-1
TGCGCCAGCAGCTTAGGGGACTTTAATGAAAAACTGTTTTTT | CASSLGDFNEKLFF | TRBJ1-4 | NA | many | 14 | TRBV5-1
TGCAGCGCGGACAGGGCGCCCTACAATGAGCAGTTCTTC | CSADRAPYNEQFF | TRBJ2-1 | TRBD1 | NA | 13 | TRBV20-1
TGTGCCAGCAGTTTATCGGGACAGGGGCCCTACGAGCAGTACTTC | CASSLSGQGPYEQYF | TRBJ2-7 | TRBD1 | many | 15 | TRBV27
TGTGCCAGCAGCCGGAGTTTCTACGAGCAGTACTTC | CASSRSFYEQYF | TRBJ2-7 | NA | NA | 12 | TRBV14
TGTGCCATCAGTGCGCTAGCTGACCATGGGGAGCAGTACTTC | CAISALADHGEQYF | TRBJ2-7 | NA | few | 14 | TRBV6-1
TGTTCCATCACCGACACCGGGACAGCCGCCTACGAGCAGTACTTC | CSITDTGTAAYEQYF | TRBJ2-7 | TRBD1 | few | 15 | TRBV27
TGTGCCAGCAGAAGGGGCAACACCGGGGAGCTGTTTTTT | CASRRGNTGELFF | TRBJ2-2 | NA | medium-sized | 13 | TRBV6-1
TGTGTAGAGGATGATAACTATGGCTACACCTTC | CVEDDNYGYTF | TRBJ1-2 | NA | many | 11 | TRBV7-2
TGTGCCAGCAGTGGGCAGGGTTCCAATCAGCCCCAGCATTTT | CASSGQGSNQPQHF | TRBJ1-5 | NA | medium-sized | 14 | TRBV6-1
TGTGCCAGCAGGCCGGGCAGGGGGCTGGCTGGGGAGCTGTTTTTT | CASRPGRGLAGELFF | TRBJ2-2 | TRBD1 | many | 15 | TRBV2
TGTGCCAGTTCAGGAGGGTCGGAAAAACTGTTTTTT | CASSGGSEKLFF | TRBJ1-4 | NA | NA | 12 | TRBV19
TGCAGTGCTCGAAGACTAGCGGGAGCCTACAATGAGCAGTTCTTC | CSARRLAGAYNEQFF | TRBJ2-1 | TRBD2 | many | 15 | TRBV20-1
TGTGCCAGCAGTTTATCCGCAGGGGCGGGACAGCCCCAGCATTTT | CASSLSAGAGQPQHF | TRBJ1-5 | NA | many | 15 | TRBV12-3/TRBV12-4
TGTGCCAGCAGCTTAGGTGGGAGGGGAGGAGATACGCAGTATTTT | CASSLGGRGGDTQYF | TRBJ2-3 | TRBD2 | NA | 15 | TRBV7-2
TGTGCCAGCAGCTTAGCGCTGGTAGTGGTTACCGGGGAGCTGTTTTTT | CASSLALVVVTGELFF | TRBJ2-2 | NA | NA | 16 | TRBV7-2
TGTGCCAGCACTATGACAGGGCCTCAGCCCCAGCATTTT | CASTMTGPQPQHF | TRBJ1-5 | TRBD1 | many | 13 | TRBV12-3/TRBV12-4
TGTGCCAGCTCAGATCCGGGAGCTACCCACGAGCAGTACTTC | CASSDPGATHEQYF | TRBJ2-7 | NA | NA | 14 | TRBV18
TGTGCCAGCAGCCACATGGTGTACGAGCAGTACTTC | CASSHMVYEQYF | TRBJ2-7 | NA | NA | 12 | TRBV13
TGTGCCAGCAGCTTCCCCCGGTTTGAGATCTATGGCTACACCTTC | CASSFPRFEIYGYTF | TRBJ1-2 | NA | few | 15 | TRBV28
TGTGCCAGCAGTCCTGAAAGGAACACTGAAGCTTTCTTT | CASSPERNTEAFF | TRBJ1-1 | NA | NA | 13 | TRBV2
TGTGCCAGCAGCTTGCTTACAGACTATAACTATGGCTACACCTTC | CASSLLTDYNYGYTF | TRBJ1-2 | NA | many | 15 | TRBV5-4